The clone carrying this T cell receptor beta chain was seen a handful of times. Its antigen is undetermined. The sample originates from a study of blood T cells in healthy people across ages. A sample-barcoded 5' primer and a J-beta primer mix were used in a second PCR of about 7 to 12 cycles. TCRdb reprocessed the 5' RACE reads with MiXCR, giving one entry per CDR3 protein. The sample yields roughly 550,000 distinct CDR3 sequences, about 24% seen once. Germline-derived CDR1 and CDR2 are LGHDT and YNNKEL (reference sequence). Trimming took 1 base from V and 6 from J; bases not matched to a gene: 7. CDR3 length: 15 residues. Overall study findings and caveats: Naive CD4+ cells and diversity were both higher in long-lived donors than in aged donors. Per-million-T-cell TCR beta diversity fell roughly linearly with age.

These data also featured in a second study, about T cells of mothers and their children. That source notes: Sequencing revealed no T cell clones that were persistent and microchimeric.

The sample comprised blood. The V call is TRBV3-1, the J call TRBJ1-1, with 8 bases that match TRBD1. This TCR came from a boy younger than 18 in good health. CDR3 protein: CASSQGPDREAEAFF. CDR3 coding DNA: TGTGCCAGCAGCCAAGGCCCGGACAGGGAGGCTGAAGCTTTCTTT.